Shown below are 3 T cell receptor beta chains from a single sample sequenced in a study of T cells in Graves' hyperthyroidism and ophthalmopathy. Amplification targeted TCR beta CDR3 regions from RNA transcripts. With the HTBI primer set, the TCR CDR3 went through a first round of RT-PCR. Each CDR3 protein is one row after TCRdb ran MiXCR on the multiplex PCR reads. The repertoire holds fewer than 350,000 distinct CDR3 sequences, approximately 22% seen once, with 50% in the top ten. Material for sequencing was blood. The receptor set was obtained from a woman between 45 and 60 years old with Graves' hyperthyroidism.

This clonotype was observed a handful of times. V usage is TRBV7-9 and J usage is TRBJ2-2, with TRBD1 matching 8 bases. Germline V lookup: CDR1 SEHNR, CDR2 FQNEAQ (reference sequence). The CDR3 is 14 residues long. V lost 6 bases to trimming and J lost 4 bases; unmatched junction nucleotides: 4. Here the CDR3 reads CASSSDRGTGELFF. The CDR3 nucleotides are TGTGCCAGCAGTTCCGACAGGGGCACCGGGGAGCTGTTTTTT.

This clonotype has more than one count but fewer than ten. V and J are TRBV6-1 and TRBJ1-4; TRBD1 is a possible D gene (5 bases). V was trimmed by 6 bases and J by 8 bases, leaving 16 bases between them. This CDR3 region has 14 residues. Germline V gene data show CDR1 as MNHNS and CDR2 as SASEGT. The CDR3 sequence: CASSTDSRDEKLFF. CDR3 DNA: TGTGCCAGCAGCACTGACAGTAGGGACGAAAAACTGTTTTTT.

The sample holds many counts of this clonotype. This rearrangement joins TRBV7-2 to TRBJ2-7; D remains unclear. The CDR3 spans 12 residues. Per the germline V gene, CDR1 is SGHTA and CDR2 is FQGNSA. V was cut by 2 bases and J by 7 bases, with 9 bases left in between. CDR3 residues: CASSLPGGEQYF. DNA of the CDR3: TGTGCCAGCAGCTTACCAGGTGGTGAGCAGTACTTC.